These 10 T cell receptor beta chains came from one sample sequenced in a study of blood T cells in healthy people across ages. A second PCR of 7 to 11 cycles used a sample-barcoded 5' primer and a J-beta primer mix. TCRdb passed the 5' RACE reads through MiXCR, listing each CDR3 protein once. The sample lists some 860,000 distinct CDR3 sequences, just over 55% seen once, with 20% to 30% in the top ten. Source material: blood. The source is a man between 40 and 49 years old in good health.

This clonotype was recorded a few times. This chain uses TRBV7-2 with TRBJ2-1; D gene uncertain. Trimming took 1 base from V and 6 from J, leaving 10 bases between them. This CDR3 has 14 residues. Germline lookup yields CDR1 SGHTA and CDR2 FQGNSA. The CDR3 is CASSLGGSFNEQFF. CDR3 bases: TGTGCCAGCAGCTTAGGAGGCAGTTTCAATGAGCAGTTCTTC.

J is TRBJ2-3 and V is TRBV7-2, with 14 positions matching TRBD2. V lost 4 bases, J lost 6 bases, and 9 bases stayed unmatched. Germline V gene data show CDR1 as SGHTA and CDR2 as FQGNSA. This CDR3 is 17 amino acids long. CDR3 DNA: TGTGCCAGCAGCTCTAGGGGGACTAGCGGGAGTGTGGATACGCAGTATTTT. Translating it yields CASSSRGTSGSVDTQYF.

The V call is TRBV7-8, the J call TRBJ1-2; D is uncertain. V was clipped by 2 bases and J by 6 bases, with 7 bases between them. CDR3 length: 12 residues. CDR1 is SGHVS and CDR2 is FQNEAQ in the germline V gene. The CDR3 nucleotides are TGTGCCAGCAGCTTATTGCCTCATGGCTACACCTTC. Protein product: CASSLLPHGYTF.

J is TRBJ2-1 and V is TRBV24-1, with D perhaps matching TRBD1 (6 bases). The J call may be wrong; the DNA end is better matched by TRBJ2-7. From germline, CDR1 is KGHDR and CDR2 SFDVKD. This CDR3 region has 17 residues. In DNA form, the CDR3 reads TGTGCCACCAGTGATACAGGGAGACGGACCTCCTACAATGAGCAGTACTTC. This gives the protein CATSDTGRRTSYNEQYF.

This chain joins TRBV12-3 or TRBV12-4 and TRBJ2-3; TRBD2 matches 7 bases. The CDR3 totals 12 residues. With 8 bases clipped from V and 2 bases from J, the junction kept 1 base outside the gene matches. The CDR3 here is CASGDYTDTQYF. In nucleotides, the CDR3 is TGTGCCAGCGGGGACTACACAGATACGCAGTATTTT.

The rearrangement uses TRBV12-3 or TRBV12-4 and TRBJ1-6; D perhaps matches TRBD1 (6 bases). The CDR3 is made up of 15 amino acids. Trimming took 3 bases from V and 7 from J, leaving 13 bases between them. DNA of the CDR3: TGTGCCAGCAGTTTTTTACCAGGGGAAAATTCACCCCTCCACTTT. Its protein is CASSFLPGENSPLHF.

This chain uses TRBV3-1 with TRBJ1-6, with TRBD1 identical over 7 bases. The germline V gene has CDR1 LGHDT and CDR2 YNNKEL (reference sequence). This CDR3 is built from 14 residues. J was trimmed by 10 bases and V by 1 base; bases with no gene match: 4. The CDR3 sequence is CASSQGQGGSPLHF. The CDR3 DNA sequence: TGTGCCAGCAGCCAAGGACAGGGTGGGTCACCCCTCCACTTT.

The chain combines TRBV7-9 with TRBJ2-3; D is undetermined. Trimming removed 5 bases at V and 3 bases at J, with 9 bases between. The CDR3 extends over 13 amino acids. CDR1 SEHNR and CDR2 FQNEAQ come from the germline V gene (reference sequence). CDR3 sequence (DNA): TGTGCCAGCAGCCCCTCGGCGACAGATACGCAGTATTTT. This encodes CASSPSATDTQYF.

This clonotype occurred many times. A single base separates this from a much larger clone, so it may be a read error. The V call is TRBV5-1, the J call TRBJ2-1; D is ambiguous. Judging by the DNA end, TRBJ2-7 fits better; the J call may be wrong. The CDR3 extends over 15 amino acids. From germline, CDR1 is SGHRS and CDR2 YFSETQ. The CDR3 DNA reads TGCGCCAGCAGCCCCGGCCAAACCTCCTACAATGAGCAGTACTTC. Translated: CASSPGQTSYNEQYF.

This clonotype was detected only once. Here the CDR3 reads CSARDRVGWGYTF. DNA for the CDR3: TGCAGTGCTAGAGATCGGGTAGGGTGGGGCTACACCTTC. The genes are TRBV20-1 and TRBJ1-2; D not resolved. There are 13 residues in the CDR3. Germline lookup yields CDR1 DFQATT and CDR2 SNEGSKA (reference sequence). Trimming pared 0 bases from V and 8 bases from J, leaving 13 bases between.